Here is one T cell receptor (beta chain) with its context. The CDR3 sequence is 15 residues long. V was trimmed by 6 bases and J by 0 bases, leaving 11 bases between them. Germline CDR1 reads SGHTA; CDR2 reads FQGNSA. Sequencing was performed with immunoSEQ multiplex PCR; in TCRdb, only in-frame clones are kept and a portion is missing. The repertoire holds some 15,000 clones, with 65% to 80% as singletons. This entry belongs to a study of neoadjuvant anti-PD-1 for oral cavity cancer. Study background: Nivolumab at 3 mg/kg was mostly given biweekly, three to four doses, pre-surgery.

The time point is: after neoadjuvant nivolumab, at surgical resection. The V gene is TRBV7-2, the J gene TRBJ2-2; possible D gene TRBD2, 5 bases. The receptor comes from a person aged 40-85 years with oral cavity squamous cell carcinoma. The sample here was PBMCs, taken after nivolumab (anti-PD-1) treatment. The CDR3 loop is CASRFGLTNTGELFF. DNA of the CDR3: TGTGCCAGCAGATTTGGACTGACGAACACCGGGGAGCTGTTTTTT.